The rows below give T cell receptor beta chains drawn from one sample of a study of blood T cell repertoires in COVID-19. Clones were sequenced by immunoSEQ multiplex PCR, and TCRdb holds only the in-frame ones, with some missing. The sample has about 74,000 clones, just over 85% seen once. The sample comprised peripheral blood. These receptors were collected from a woman of 80 years or more with active or convalescent COVID-19. Both conserved end residues are part of each CDR3. A D gene is named only where the DNA matches it firmly. Expanded clones are given a class, and other clones once, few, many or no size at all.

d_call: TRBD2; clone_size: NA; v_call: TRBV15; j_call: TRBJ2-5; cdr3_aa: CATSRVTGGKQETQYF; cdr3_nt: TGTGCCACCAGCAGAGTTACGGGAGGAAAGCAAGAGACCCAGTACTTC
d_call: NA; clone_size: NA; v_call: TRBV6-4; j_call: TRBJ1-5; cdr3_aa: CASSPTWGGQPQHF; cdr3_nt: TGTGCCAGCAGTCCTACTTGGGGCGGTCAGCCCCAGCATTTT
d_call: NA; clone_size: NA; v_call: TRBV6-5; j_call: TRBJ1-5; cdr3_aa: CASSIGRSNQPQHF; cdr3_nt: TGTGCCAGCAGTATCGGCAGGAGCAATCAGCCCCAGCATTTT
d_call: NA; clone_size: NA; v_call: TRBV9; j_call: TRBJ1-2; cdr3_aa: CASSVGSEGSYGYTF; cdr3_nt: TGTGCCAGCAGCGTAGGATCCGAGGGCTCCTATGGCTACACCTTC
d_call: TRBD1; clone_size: once; v_call: TRBV5-4; j_call: TRBJ2-5; cdr3_aa: CASSRSRDRGVQETQYF; cdr3_nt: TGTGCCAGCAGCCGATCCCGGGACAGGGGGGTTCAAGAGACCCAGTACTTC
d_call: TRBD1; clone_size: NA; v_call: TRBV5-5; j_call: TRBJ2-7; cdr3_aa: CASSLVGGQPLTYEQYF; cdr3_nt: TGTGCCAGCAGCTTGGTTGGGGGACAGCCCCTAACCTACGAGCAGTACTTC
d_call: NA; clone_size: NA; v_call: TRBV19; j_call: TRBJ2-7; cdr3_aa: CASSIGQSSYEQYF; cdr3_nt: TGTGCCAGTAGTATAGGACAGAGCTCCTACGAGCAGTACTTC
d_call: TRBD1; clone_size: NA; v_call: TRBV12-3/TRBV12-4; j_call: TRBJ2-3; cdr3_aa: CASSFRGTAAKYF; cdr3_nt: TGTGCCAGCAGTTTTAGGGGGACAGCCGCGAAGTATTTT
d_call: TRBD2; clone_size: NA; v_call: TRBV9; j_call: TRBJ2-5; cdr3_aa: CASSLRAGGPETQYF; cdr3_nt: TGTGCCAGCAGCTTGCGAGCGGGGGGGCCGGAGACCCAGTACTTC
d_call: NA; clone_size: NA; v_call: TRBV7-8; j_call: TRBJ2-7; cdr3_aa: CASSLLWQGSYEQYF; cdr3_nt: TGTGCCAGCAGCTTACTCTGGCAGGGCTCCTACGAGCAGTACTTC
d_call: NA; clone_size: NA; v_call: TRBV7-9; j_call: TRBJ2-7; cdr3_aa: CASSSQGYEQYF; cdr3_nt: TGTGCCAGCAGCTCACAGGGTTACGAGCAGTACTTC
d_call: NA; clone_size: NA; v_call: TRBV9; j_call: TRBJ1-1; cdr3_aa: CASSAWGNTEAFF; cdr3_nt: TGTGCCAGCAGCGCCTGGGGCAACACTGAAGCTTTCTTT
d_call: TRBD2; clone_size: NA; v_call: TRBV4-3; j_call: TRBJ2-5; cdr3_aa: CASSGTSPETQYF; cdr3_nt: TGCGCCAGCAGCGGGACTAGCCCTGAGACCCAGTACTTC
d_call: TRBD2; clone_size: NA; v_call: TRBV18; j_call: TRBJ2-1; cdr3_aa: CASSPPRGGLGGNEQFF; cdr3_nt: TGTGCCAGCTCACCACCTAGGGGGGGACTAGGAGGCAATGAGCAGTTCTTC
d_call: TRBD2; clone_size: NA; v_call: TRBV18; j_call: TRBJ2-1; cdr3_aa: CASSPVGGRAYNEQFF; cdr3_nt: TGTGCCAGCTCCCCAGTGGGCGGGAGGGCGTACAATGAGCAGTTCTTC
d_call: NA; clone_size: NA; v_call: TRBV29-1; j_call: TRBJ1-2; cdr3_aa: CSVLGSPGYTF; cdr3_nt: TGCAGCGTTCTTGGGAGTCCAGGCTACACCTTC
d_call: NA; clone_size: NA; v_call: TRBV7-2; j_call: TRBJ1-6; cdr3_aa: CASSLAWGVGSPLHF; cdr3_nt: TGTGCCAGCAGCTTAGCGTGGGGAGTAGGGTCACCCCTCCACTTT
d_call: TRBD1; clone_size: NA; v_call: TRBV18; j_call: TRBJ2-6; cdr3_aa: CASSPSAGGVEANVLTF; cdr3_nt: TGTGCCAGCTCACCTTCGGCAGGGGGCGTTGAGGCCAACGTCCTGACTTTC
d_call: TRBD1; clone_size: NA; v_call: TRBV27; j_call: TRBJ1-2; cdr3_aa: CASRGWGDRGGYTF; cdr3_nt: TGTGCCAGCAGGGGTTGGGGGGACAGGGGTGGCTACACCTTC
d_call: TRBD1; clone_size: once; v_call: TRBV19; j_call: TRBJ1-2; cdr3_aa: CASSGWGQQLITF; cdr3_nt: TGTGCCAGTAGTGGGTGGGGACAGCAGCTTATCACCTTC
d_call: NA; clone_size: NA; v_call: TRBV5-1; j_call: TRBJ2-3; cdr3_aa: CASSFDSGGDTQYF; cdr3_nt: TGCGCCAGCAGCTTTGATAGCGGTGGGGATACGCAGTATTTT
d_call: NA; clone_size: NA; v_call: TRBV6-5; j_call: TRBJ2-1; cdr3_aa: CASSQWASVNEQFF; cdr3_nt: TGTGCCAGCAGTCAATGGGCTAGCGTCAATGAGCAGTTCTTC
d_call: TRBD1; clone_size: NA; v_call: TRBV5-6; j_call: TRBJ2-7; cdr3_aa: CASSLAGTVYEQYF; cdr3_nt: TGTGCCAGCAGCTTAGCCGGGACAGTCTACGAGCAGTACTTC
d_call: NA; clone_size: NA; v_call: TRBV11-2; j_call: TRBJ1-2; cdr3_aa: CASSSRSYGYTF; cdr3_nt: TGTGCCAGCAGCTCTCGGTCCTATGGCTACACCTTC
d_call: NA; clone_size: NA; v_call: TRBV21-1; j_call: TRBJ1-5; cdr3_aa: CASSKALLVWYIDQRREPQHF; cdr3_nt: TGTGCCAGCAGCAAAGCGCTTTTAGTTTGGTATATCGACCAGAGGAGGGAACCCCAGCATTTT
d_call: NA; clone_size: NA; v_call: TRBV7-2; j_call: TRBJ2-3; cdr3_aa: CASSLARGGTDTQYF; cdr3_nt: TGTGCCAGCAGCTTAGCCAGGGGGGGCACAGATACGCAGTATTTT
d_call: TRBD1; clone_size: once; v_call: TRBV7-9; j_call: TRBJ1-4; cdr3_aa: CASSRSRDREKLFF; cdr3_nt: TGTGCCAGCAGCCGATCCCGGGACAGGGAAAAACTGTTTTTT
d_call: NA; clone_size: NA; v_call: TRBV6-2/TRBV6-3; j_call: TRBJ2-7; cdr3_aa: CASSYQRVGSYEQYF; cdr3_nt: TGTGCCAGCAGTTACCAACGGGTCGGTTCCTACGAGCAGTACTTC
d_call: NA; clone_size: NA; v_call: TRBV29-1; j_call: TRBJ1-2; cdr3_aa: CSVDIFGYTF; cdr3_nt: TGCAGCGTTGATATCTTCGGCTACACCTTC
d_call: NA; clone_size: NA; v_call: TRBV3-1/TRBV3-2; j_call: TRBJ2-6; cdr3_aa: CASSPPRSGANVLTF; cdr3_nt: TGTGCCAGCAGCCCCCCCCGTTCCGGGGCCAACGTCCTGACTTTC
d_call: NA; clone_size: NA; v_call: TRBV13; j_call: TRBJ1-2; cdr3_aa: CASSLVAGTNYGYTF; cdr3_nt: TGTGCCAGCAGCTTAGTCGCAGGGACTAACTATGGCTACACCTTC
d_call: TRBD2; clone_size: NA; v_call: TRBV7-2; j_call: TRBJ2-3; cdr3_aa: CASSLISGGGTDTQYF; cdr3_nt: TGTGCCAGCAGCTTAATTAGCGGGGGGGGCACAGATACGCAGTATTTT